The TCR beta chain described here comes from a study of spatial heterogeneity in lung cancer (dated by TCRdb to the late 2010s). As for the study more broadly: More beta-chain than alpha-chain transcripts were consistently detected, likely reflecting higher beta-chain transcript abundance. In the raw uncorrected reads, each unique combination of TCR and UMI appeared on average more than ten times. In non-small cell lung cancer, the study made a quantitative comparison of TCR alpha and beta repertoires among multiple tumor regions, matched nontumor lung and blood. Nonsynonymous mutation counts, determined by whole-exome sequencing of tumor tissue, were related to features of the TCR repertoire. At surgery, both alpha and beta chains were TCR-sequenced in roughly 200 tumor regions, fewer than 80 matched nontumor lung samples and just over 55 PBMC samples.

This sample's time point label indicates: sample taken at primary tumor resection. For TCR sequencing, whole RNA was extracted from tumor and nontumor lung tissue, or from cryopreserved PBMC samples, and no cell sorting was done. Samples were obtained from about 75 patients with early-stage, untreated non-small cell lung cancer from the lung TRACERx cohort. Patients were selected for TCR sequencing only if sufficient RNA was available from at least two tumor regions. The library was made by 5' RACE. Sequencing used a NextSeq 500. The TCR library protocol attached a unique molecular identifier to each TCR cDNA molecule to allow correction of PCR and sequencing errors. Per the original workflow: TCR identification, UMI-based error correction and CDR3 extraction were all carried out with Decombinator tools. TCRs above a frequency of 2 per 1,000, corresponding to the top 1% of the tumor frequency distribution, were defined as expanded. Renyi diversity was calculated using the R vegan package after each repertoire was subsampled 100 times to 5,000 TCRs. CDR3 similarity networks were built from amino acid triplet string-kernel similarity, connecting CDR3s with pairwise similarity above 0.82. TCRdb reprocessing: public reads trimmed at Q25 with fastp, clones called with MiXCR, in-frame beta chains kept. Each CDR3 protein gets just one entry, which takes the most common genes and DNA from the rows behind it. TCRdb, not the authors, supplied the V and J calls. The sample contains about 18,000 distinct CDR3 sequences, about 20% of them found a single time. The ten largest clones represent about 14% of the sample.

On this clonotype itself: The antigen it binds to is not known. Base qualities are not provided; no much larger clone lies one nucleotide away.

Summary of the overall study and its limitations: Ubiquitous expanded tumor TCRs were found in blood more often at tumor resection than at routine follow-up. Confirming at a functional level the hypothesis that regional TCRs recognize regional mutations was considered to require additional single-cell paired TCR alpha and beta sequencing.

From the germline V gene, CDR1 is SQVTM and CDR2 is ANQGSEA. V is cut back by 3 bases and J by 5 bases, with 10 bases in the junction unmatched. CDR3 length: 15 amino acids, cysteine to phenylalanine. The read is trimmed to its CDR3 DNA, 45 bases read in frame from base 1. Recombination linked TRBV29-1 to TRBJ2-5; 9 of the junction bases match TRBD2. The sample consisted of PBMCs, taken at surgery. This sequence originates from a male donor with early-stage non-small cell lung cancer. The nucleotide sequence is TGCAGCGTTGACCCCGCTAGCGGGGTCGGCGAGACCCAGTACTTC. Translated, this is CSVDPASGVGETQYF.